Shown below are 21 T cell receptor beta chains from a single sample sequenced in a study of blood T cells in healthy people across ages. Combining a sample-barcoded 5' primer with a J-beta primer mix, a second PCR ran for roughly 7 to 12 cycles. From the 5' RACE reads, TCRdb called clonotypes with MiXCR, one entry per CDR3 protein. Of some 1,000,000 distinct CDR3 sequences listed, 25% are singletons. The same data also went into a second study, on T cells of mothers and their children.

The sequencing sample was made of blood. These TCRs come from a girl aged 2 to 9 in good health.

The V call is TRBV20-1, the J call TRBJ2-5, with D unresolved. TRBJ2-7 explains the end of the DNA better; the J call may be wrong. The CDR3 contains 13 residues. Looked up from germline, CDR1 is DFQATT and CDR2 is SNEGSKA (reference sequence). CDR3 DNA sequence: TGCAGTGCTGGAGCTGACTTTTCCTACGAGCAGTACTTC. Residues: CSAGADFSYEQYF.

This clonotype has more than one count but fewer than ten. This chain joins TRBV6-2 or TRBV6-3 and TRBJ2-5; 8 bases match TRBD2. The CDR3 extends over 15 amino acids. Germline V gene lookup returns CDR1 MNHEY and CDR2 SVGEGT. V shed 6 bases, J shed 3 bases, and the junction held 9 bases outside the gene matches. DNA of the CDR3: TGTGCCAGCAGCGGCCTTAAACTAGCGGAAGAGACCCAGTACTTC. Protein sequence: CASSGLKLAEETQYF.

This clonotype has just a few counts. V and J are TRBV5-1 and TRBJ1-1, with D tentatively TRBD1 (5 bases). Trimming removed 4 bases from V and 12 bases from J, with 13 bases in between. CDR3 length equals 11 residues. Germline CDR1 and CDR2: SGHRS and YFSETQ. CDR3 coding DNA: TGCGCCAGCAGCGCGAGGGACTCGACTTTCTTT. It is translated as CASSARDSTFF.

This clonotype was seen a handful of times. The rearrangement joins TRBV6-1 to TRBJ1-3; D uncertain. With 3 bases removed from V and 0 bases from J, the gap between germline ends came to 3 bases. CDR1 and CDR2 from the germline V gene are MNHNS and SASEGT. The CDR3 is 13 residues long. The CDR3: CASSDYSGNTIYF. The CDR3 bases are TGTGCCAGCAGTGATTACTCTGGAAACACCATATATTTT.

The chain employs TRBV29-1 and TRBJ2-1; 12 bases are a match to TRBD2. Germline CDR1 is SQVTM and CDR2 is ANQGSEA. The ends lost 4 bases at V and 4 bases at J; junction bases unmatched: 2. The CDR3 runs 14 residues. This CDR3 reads CSVGTSGVYNEQFF. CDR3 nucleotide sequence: TGCAGCGTTGGGACTAGCGGGGTTTACAATGAGCAGTTCTTC.

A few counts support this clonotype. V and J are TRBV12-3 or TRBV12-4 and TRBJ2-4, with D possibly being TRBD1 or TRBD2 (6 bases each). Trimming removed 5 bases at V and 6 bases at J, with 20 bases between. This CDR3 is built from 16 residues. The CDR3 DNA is TGTGCCAGCAGTGGGGGCCCCAGGGAGGTAGGAAACATTCAGTACTTC. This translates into CASSGGPREVGNIQYF.

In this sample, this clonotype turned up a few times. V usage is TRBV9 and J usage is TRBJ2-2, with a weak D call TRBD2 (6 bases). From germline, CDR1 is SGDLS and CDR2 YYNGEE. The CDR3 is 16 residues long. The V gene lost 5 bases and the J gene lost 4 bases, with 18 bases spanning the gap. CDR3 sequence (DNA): TGTGCCAGCAGTGCCTCCGGGGGACGGTTCACCGGGGAGCTGTTTTTT. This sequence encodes CASSASGGRFTGELFF.

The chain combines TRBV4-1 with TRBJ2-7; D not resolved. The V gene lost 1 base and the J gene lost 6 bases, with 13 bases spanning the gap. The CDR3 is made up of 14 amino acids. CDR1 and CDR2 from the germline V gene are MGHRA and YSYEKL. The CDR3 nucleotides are TGCGCCAGCAGCCAAGTAGTCGGAGAGCTCGAGCAGTACTTC. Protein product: CASSQVVGELEQYF.

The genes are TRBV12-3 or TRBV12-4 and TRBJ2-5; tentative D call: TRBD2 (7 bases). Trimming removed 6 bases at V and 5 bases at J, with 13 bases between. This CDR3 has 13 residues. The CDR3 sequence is CASRGGLIETQYF. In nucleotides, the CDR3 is TGTGCCAGCAGGGGGGGGCTTATTGAGACCCAGTACTTC.

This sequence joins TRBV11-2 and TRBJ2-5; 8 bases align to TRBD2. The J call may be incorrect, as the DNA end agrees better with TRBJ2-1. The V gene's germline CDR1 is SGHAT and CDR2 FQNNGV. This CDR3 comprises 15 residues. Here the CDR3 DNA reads TGTGCCAGCATCTCTAATGAGCGGGGGTACAATGAGCAGTTCTTC. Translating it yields CASISNERGYNEQFF.

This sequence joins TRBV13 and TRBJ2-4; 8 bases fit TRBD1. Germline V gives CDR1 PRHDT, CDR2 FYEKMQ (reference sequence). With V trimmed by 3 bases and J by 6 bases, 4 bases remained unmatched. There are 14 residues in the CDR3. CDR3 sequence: CASSFSGQGNIQYF. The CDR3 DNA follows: TGTGCCAGCAGCTTTTCCGGACAGGGAAACATTCAGTACTTC.

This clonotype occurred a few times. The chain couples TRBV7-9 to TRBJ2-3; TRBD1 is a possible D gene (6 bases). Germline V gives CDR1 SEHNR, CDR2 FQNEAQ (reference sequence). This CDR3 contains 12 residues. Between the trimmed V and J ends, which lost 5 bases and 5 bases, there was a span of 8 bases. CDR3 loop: CASSEDRDTQYF. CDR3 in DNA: TGTGCCAGCAGCGAGGACAGAGATACGCAGTATTTT.

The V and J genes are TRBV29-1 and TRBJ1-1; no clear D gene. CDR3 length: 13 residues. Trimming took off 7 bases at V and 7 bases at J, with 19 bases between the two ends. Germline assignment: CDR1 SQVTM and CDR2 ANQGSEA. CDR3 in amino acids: CSASGLLLGEAFF. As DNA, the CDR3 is TGCAGCGCCTCAGGCCTGTTGTTGGGTGAAGCTTTCTTT.

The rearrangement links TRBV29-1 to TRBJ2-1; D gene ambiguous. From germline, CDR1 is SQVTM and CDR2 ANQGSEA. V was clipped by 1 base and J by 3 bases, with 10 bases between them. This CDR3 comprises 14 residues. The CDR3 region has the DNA TGCAGCGTTGAAGGTGTTGGAAACTACAATGAGCAGTTCTTC. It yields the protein CSVEGVGNYNEQFF.

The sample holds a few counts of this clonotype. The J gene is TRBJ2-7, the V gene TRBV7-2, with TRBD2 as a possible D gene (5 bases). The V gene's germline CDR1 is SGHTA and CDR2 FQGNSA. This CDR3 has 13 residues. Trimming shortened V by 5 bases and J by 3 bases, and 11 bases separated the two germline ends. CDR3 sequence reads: CASSQTRVYEQYF. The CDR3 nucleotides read TGTGCCAGCAGCCAAACTAGGGTCTACGAGCAGTACTTC.

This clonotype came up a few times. CDR3 coding DNA: TGTGCCAGCTCACCATTCAAGGAGAACACCGGGGAGCTGTTTTTT. Protein: CASSPFKENTGELFF. The chain combines TRBV18 with TRBJ2-2, with D hard to call. V lost 2 bases and J 1 base, leaving 8 bases between the germline ends. Germline loops: CDR1 KGHSH, CDR2 LQKENI. The CDR3 sequence is 15 residues long.

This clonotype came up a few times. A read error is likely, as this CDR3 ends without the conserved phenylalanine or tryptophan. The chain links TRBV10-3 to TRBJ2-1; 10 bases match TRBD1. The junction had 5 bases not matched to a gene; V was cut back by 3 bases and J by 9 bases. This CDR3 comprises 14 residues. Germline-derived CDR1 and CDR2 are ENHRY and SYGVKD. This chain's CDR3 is CAISEGTGVGEQFL. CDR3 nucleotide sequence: TGTGCCATCAGTGAAGGGACAGGGGTCGGTGAGCAGTTCCTC.

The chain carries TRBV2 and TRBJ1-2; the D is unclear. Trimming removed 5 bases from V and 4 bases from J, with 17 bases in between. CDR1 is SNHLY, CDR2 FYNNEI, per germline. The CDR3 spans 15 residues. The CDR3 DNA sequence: TGTGCCAGCAGTCCCCCGGGTGAGGTTTCCTATGGCTACACCTTC. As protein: CASSPPGEVSYGYTF.

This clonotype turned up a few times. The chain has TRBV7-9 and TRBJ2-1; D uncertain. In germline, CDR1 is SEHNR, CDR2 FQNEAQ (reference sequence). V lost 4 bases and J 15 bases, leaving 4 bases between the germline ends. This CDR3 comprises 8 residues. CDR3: CASSYRFF. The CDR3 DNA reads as TGTGCCAGCAGCTACCGGTTCTTC.

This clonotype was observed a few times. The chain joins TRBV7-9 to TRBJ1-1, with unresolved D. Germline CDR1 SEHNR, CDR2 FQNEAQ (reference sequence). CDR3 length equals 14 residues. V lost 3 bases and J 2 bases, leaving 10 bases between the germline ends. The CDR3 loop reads CASSLEGYNTEAFF. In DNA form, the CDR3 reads TGTGCCAGCAGCTTGGAGGGATATAACACTGAAGCTTTCTTT.

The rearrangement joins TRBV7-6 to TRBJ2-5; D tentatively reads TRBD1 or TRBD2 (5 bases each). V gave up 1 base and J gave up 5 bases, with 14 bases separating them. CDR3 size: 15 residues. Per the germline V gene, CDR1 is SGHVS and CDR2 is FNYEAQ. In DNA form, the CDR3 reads TGTGCCAGCAGCTTAGTCCCGGGATCAGGGGAGACCCAGTACTTC. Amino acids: CASSLVPGSGETQYF.